This T cell receptor (beta chain) stems from a study of response to subunit inactivated influenza vaccine. Broader study findings: Few additional T cells are recruited per seasonal influenza vaccination, authors suggested.

TCRdb itself ran the RT-PCR reads through MiXCR, one entry per CDR3 protein. The table shows 450,000 to 600,000 distinct CDR3 sequences, with less than 7.5% occurring only once. The CDR3 sequence is 12 residues long. The germline V gene has CDR1 MNHEY and CDR2 SVGEGT. J gave up 10 bases and V 5 bases, and 4 bases lay outside the gene matches. This clonotype was detected many times. What it binds is not known. The source material was PBMCs from blood, sampled roughly 24 months after vaccination. This chain joins TRBV6-2 or TRBV6-3 and TRBJ2-1, with 8 bases matching TRBD1. This receptor was identified in a man aged 45-69 years who received an inactivated influenza vaccine. This CDR3 reads CASSPTGVEQFF. CDR3 coding DNA: TGTGCCAGCAGTCCGACAGGGGTCGAGCAGTTCTTC.